This T cell receptor (beta chain) stems from a study of radiation and T cells in renal cell carcinoma. The overall study: Nephrectomy followed 15 Gy stereotactic body radiation by 4 weeks.

Germline CDR1 reads SGHKS; CDR2 reads YYEKEE (reference sequence). V gave up 3 bases and J gave up 0 bases, with 7 bases separating them. The CDR3 sequence is 14 residues long. Using immunoSEQ multiplex PCR, the repertoire was profiled, and TCRdb retains in-frame clones only, with some absent. The sample comprises some 100,000 clones, 70% to 85% of which are singletons, and 6% to 7% rests with the top ten. Time point described: baseline pretreatment blood. Sample treatment: 15 Gy SBRT to primary tumor, nephrectomy 4 weeks later. Clear cell pathology was present in this patient's renal cell carcinoma. Findings and limits, study-wide: In blood, top tumor clones expanded by 2 weeks, shrinking by 4.

This clone was counted once. Its antigen is not identified. The sequence derives from a man in his sixties with renal cell carcinoma. The V call is TRBV5-5, the J call TRBJ2-4; D gene unclear. This material consisted of blood, taken from a patient whose treatment included radiotherapy and nephrectomy. CDR3 protein: CASSSVIAKNIQYF. CDR3 DNA: TGTGCCAGCAGCTCGGTGATAGCCAAAAACATTCAGTACTTC.